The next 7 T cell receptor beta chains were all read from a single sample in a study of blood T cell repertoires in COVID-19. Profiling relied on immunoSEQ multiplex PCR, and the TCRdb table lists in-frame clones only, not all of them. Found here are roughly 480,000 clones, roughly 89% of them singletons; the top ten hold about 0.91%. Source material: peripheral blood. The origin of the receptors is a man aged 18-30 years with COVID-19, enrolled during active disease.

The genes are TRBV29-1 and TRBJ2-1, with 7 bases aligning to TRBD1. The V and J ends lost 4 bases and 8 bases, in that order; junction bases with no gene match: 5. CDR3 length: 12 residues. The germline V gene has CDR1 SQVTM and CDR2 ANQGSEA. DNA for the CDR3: TGCAGCGTTGGCAGACAGGGTGATGAGCAGTTCTTC. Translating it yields CSVGRQGDEQFF.

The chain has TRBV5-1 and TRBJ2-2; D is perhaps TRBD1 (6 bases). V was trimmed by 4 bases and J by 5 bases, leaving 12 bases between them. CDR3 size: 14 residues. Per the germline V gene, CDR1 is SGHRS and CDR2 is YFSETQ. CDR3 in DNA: TGCGCCAGCAGCCCCGGACAGCCAACCGGGGAGCTGTTTTTT. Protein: CASSPGQPTGELFF.

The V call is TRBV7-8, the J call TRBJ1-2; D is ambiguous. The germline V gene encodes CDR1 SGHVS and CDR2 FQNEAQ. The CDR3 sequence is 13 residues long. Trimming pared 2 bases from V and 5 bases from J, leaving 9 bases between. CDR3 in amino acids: CASSLREEYGYTF. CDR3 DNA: TGTGCCAGCAGCTTAAGGGAGGAGTATGGCTACACCTTC.

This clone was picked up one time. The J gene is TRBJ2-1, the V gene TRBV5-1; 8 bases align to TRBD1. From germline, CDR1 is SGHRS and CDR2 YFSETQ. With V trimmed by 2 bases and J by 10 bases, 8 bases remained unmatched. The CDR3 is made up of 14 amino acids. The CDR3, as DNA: TGCGCCAGCAGCTTAAACCAGGGGGCGCGGGAGCAGTTCTTC. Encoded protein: CASSLNQGAREQFF.

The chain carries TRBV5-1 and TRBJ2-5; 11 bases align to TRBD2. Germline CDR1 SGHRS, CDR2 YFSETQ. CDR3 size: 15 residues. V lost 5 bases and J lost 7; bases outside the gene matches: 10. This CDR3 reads CASRLTSGGPGTQYF. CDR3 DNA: TGCGCCAGCAGGCTAACTAGCGGGGGTCCGGGGACCCAGTACTTC.

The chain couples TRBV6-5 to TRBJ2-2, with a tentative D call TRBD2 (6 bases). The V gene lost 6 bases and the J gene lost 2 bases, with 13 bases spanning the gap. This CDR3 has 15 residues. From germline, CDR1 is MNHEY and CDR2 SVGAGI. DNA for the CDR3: TGTGCCAGCAGAACACCGGGGACTAACACCGGGGAGCTGTTTTTT. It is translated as CASRTPGTNTGELFF.

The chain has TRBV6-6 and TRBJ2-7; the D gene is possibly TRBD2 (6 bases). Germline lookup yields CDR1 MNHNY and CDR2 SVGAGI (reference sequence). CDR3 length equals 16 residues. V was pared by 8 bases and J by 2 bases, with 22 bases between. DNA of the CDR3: TGTGCCAGCCGGTTCGGGCCCGGGACTGGGACCTACGAGCAGTACTTC. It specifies CASRFGPGTGTYEQYF.